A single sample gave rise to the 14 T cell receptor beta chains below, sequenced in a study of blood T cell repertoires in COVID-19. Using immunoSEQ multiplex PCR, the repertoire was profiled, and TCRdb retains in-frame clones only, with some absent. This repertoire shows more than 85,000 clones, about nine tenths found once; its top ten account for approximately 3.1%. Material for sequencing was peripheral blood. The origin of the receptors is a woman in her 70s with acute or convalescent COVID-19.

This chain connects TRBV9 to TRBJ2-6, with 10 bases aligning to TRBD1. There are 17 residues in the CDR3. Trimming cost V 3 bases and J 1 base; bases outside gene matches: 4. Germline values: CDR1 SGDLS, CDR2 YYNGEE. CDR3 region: CASSGTGGTSGANVLTF. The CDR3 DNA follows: TGTGCCAGCAGCGGGACAGGGGGGACGTCTGGGGCCAACGTCCTGACTTTC.

Written as DNA, the CDR3 is TGTGCCAGCAGTTCTCCTTTACAGAGCTACGAGCAGTACGTC. Its protein product is CASSSPLQSYEQYV. J is TRBJ2-7 and V is TRBV28; D unclear. The CDR3 is 14 residues long. Germline CDR1 and CDR2: MDHEN and SYDVKM. Trimming pared 4 bases from V and 3 bases from J, leaving 13 bases between.

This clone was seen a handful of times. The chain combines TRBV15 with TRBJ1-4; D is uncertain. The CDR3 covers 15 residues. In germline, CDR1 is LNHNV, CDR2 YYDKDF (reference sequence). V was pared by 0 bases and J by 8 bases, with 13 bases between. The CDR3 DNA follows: TGTGCCACCAGCAGAGATAGCAGTTCGGGGGAAAAACTGTTTTTT. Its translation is CATSRDSSSGEKLFF.

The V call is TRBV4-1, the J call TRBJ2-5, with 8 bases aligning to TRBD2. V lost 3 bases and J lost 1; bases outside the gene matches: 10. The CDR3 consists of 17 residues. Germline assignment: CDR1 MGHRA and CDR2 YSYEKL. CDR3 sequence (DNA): TGCGCCAGCAGCCACCCAAGGACTAGCCCCACCCAAGAGACCCAGTACTTC. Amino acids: CASSHPRTSPTQETQYF.

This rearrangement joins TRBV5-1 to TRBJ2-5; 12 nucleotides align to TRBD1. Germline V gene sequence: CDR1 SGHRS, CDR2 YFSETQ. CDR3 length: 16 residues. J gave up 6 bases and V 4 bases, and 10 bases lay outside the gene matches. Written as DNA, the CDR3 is TGCGCCAGCAGCATCCACCGGGACAGGGGGCCAAAGACCCAGTACTTC. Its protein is CASSIHRDRGPKTQYF.

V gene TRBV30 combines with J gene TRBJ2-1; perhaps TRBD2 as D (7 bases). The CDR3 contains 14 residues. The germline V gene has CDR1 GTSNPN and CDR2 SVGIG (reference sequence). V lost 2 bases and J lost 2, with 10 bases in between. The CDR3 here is CAWSLGGAYNEQFF. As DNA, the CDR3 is TGTGCCTGGAGTCTAGGGGGGGCCTACAATGAGCAGTTCTTC.

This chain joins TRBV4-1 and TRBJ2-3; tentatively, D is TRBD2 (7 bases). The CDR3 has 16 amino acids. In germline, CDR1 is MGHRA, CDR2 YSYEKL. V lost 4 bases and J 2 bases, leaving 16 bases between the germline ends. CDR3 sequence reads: CASSPEGGDFTDTQYF. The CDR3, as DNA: TGCGCCAGCAGCCCCGAAGGGGGGGATTTCACAGATACGCAGTATTTT.

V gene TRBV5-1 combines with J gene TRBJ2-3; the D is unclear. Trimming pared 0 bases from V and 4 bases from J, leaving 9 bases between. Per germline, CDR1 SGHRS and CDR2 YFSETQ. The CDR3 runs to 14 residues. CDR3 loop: CASSLGLGSDTQYF. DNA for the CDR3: TGCGCCAGCAGCTTGGGCCTAGGATCAGATACGCAGTATTTT. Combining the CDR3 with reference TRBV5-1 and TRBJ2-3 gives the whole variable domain KAGVTQTPRYLIKTRGQQVTLSCSPISGHRSVSWYQQTPGQGLQFLFEYFSETQRNKGNFPGRFSGRQFSNSRSEMNVSTLELGDSALYLCASSLGLGSDTQYFGPGTRLTVL.

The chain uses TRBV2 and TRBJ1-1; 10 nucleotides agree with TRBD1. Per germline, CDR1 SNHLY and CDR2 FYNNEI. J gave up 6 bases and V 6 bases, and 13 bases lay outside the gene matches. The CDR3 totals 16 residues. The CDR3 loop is CASRANPTGGAAEAFF. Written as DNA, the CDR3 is TGTGCCAGCAGGGCGAATCCGACAGGGGGCGCGGCTGAAGCTTTCTTT. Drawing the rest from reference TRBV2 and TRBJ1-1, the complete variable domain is EPEVTQTPSHQVTQMGQEVILRCVPISNHLYFYWYRQILGQKVEFLVSFYNNEISEKSEIFDDQFSVERPDGSNFTLKIRSTKLEDSAMYFCASRANPTGGAAEAFFGQGTRLTVV.

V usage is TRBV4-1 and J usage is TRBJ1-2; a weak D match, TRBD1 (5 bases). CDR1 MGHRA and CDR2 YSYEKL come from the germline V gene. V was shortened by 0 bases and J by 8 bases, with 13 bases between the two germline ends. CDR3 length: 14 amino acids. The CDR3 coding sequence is TGCGCCAGCAGCCAAGAAGGGAGGAGGGGAGGCTACACCTTC. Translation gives CASSQEGRRGGYTF.

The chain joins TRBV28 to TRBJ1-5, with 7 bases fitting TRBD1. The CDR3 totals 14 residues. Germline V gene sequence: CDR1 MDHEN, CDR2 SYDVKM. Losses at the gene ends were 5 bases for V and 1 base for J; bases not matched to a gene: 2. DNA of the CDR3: TGTGCCAGCAGTACACAGGGGAGCAATCAGCCCCAGCATTTT. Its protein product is CASSTQGSNQPQHF.

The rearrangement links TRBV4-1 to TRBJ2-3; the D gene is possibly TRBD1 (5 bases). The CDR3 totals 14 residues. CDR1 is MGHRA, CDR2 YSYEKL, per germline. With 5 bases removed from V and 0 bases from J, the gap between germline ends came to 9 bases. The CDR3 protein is CASSTTVSTDTQYF. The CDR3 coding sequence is TGCGCCAGCAGCACGACAGTGAGCACAGATACGCAGTATTTT.

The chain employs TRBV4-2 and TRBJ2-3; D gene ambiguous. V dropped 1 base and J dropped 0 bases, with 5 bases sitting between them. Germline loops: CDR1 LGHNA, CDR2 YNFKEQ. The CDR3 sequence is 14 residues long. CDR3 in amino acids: CASSQGQSTDTQYF. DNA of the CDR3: TGTGCCAGCAGCCAAGGGCAGAGCACAGATACGCAGTATTTT.

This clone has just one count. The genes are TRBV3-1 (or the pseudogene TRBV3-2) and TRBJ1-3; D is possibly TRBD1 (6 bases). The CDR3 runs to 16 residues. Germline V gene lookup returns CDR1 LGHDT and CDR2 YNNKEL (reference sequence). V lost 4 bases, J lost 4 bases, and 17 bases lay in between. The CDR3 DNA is TGTGCCAGCAGCCGACAGACAGGTTCGGCCGGAAACACCATATATTTT. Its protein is CASSRQTGSAGNTIYF.